This section outlines one TCR beta chain sequence together with its context. The size of this beta chain means little, since it is a stray read in a library made for alpha chains. A unique molecular identifier was carried by every single TCR cDNA molecule. TCRdb called the 5' RACE reads again in MiXCR, with one record for every CDR3 protein. Here the sample spans under 1,100 distinct CDR3 sequences, about 42% being singletons. Time point: sample taken at primary tumor resection. The input material, whole RNA from tumor, nontumor lung or frozen PBMC, was sequenced unsorted. Samples were donated by 72 untreated early-stage non-small cell lung cancer patients. The sample comes from a study of spatial heterogeneity in lung cancer. The wider study: Detection consistently captured more beta-chain sequences than alpha-chain sequences.

The sample was PBMCs, taken at surgery. The sequence came from a male donor with early-stage non-small cell lung cancer.

The CDR3 DNA reads as TGTGCCATCAGTGCCGGGTCCTACGAGCAGTACTTC. The encoded protein is CAISAGSYEQYF. This rearrangement joins TRBV10-3 to TRBJ2-7, with unresolved D. Germline loops: CDR1 ENHRY, CDR2 SYGVKD. The CDR3 runs 12 residues. Trimming pared 4 bases from V and 1 base from J, leaving 5 bases between.